This T cell receptor beta chain was found in a study of technical replicates of blood from a few donors. This CDR3 spans 15 amino acids. J was trimmed by 0 bases and V by 6 bases; bases with no gene match: 7. In germline, CDR1 is ENHRY, CDR2 SYGVKD. Some clones are missing from TCRdb's copy, which holds only in-frame ones; the method was immunoSEQ multiplex PCR. This table has under 100,000 clones, roughly 93% appearing once. The sample taken for sequencing was T cells isolated from PBMCs. The chain links TRBV10-3 to TRBJ1-1; 7 bases are shared with TRBD1. The TCR originated in a human donor in good health. The CDR3 region is CAIRGGQLMNTEAFF. For the CDR3, the DNA is TGTGCCATCAGGGGGGGACAGCTGATGAACACTGAAGCTTTCTTT.